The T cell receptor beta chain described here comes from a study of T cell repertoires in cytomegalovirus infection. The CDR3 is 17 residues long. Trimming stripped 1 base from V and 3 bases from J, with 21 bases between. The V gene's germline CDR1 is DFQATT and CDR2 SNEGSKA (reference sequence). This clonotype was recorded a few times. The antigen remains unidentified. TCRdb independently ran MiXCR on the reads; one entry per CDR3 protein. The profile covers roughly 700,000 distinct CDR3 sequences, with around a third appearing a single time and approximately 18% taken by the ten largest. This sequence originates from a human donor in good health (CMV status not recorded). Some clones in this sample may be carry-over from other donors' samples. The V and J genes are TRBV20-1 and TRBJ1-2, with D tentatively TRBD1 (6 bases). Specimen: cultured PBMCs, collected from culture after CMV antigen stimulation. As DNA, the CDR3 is TGCAGTGCTAGAGCCTACGGAGGGGGGTTGAGAGACTATGGCTACACCTTC. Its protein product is CSARAYGGGLRDYGYTF.